The 28 T cell receptor beta chains given below trace back to one sample, sequenced in a study of T cell responses to AZD1222 COVID-19 vaccine. Here immunoSEQ multiplex PCR was the method, and the copy in TCRdb shows in-frame clones only, minus some. Of some 85,000 clones listed, about nine tenths are singletons. Source: peripheral blood, taken on day 0 of AZD1222 vaccination. The receptors were gathered from an adult in good health.

The rearrangement joins TRBV28 to TRBJ1-4; D is undetermined. Looked up from germline, CDR1 is MDHEN and CDR2 is SYDVKM. Trimming shortened V by 3 bases and J by 10 bases, and 12 bases separated the two germline ends. This CDR3 comprises 13 residues. For the CDR3, the DNA is TGTGCCAGCAGTTTTTCGCCGTCGGGAAAACTGTTTTTT. This translates into CASSFSPSGKLFF.

This chain links TRBV9 with TRBJ2-6, with unresolved D. Trimming stripped 6 bases from V and 2 bases from J, with 12 bases between. The CDR3 is 15 amino acids. CDR1 and CDR2 (germline): SGDLS, YYNGEE. The CDR3 DNA follows: TGTGCCAGCACTTCTCCCACAGCTGGGGCCAACGTCCTGACTTTC. The encoded protein is CASTSPTAGANVLTF.

Only one count was recorded for this clone. The rearrangement uses TRBV19 and TRBJ2-7, with D possibly being TRBD1 (6 bases). This CDR3 has 15 residues. CDR1 is LNHDA, CDR2 SQIVND, per germline (reference sequence). The V end lost 4 bases, the J end lost 4 bases, and 17 bases lay between the germline ends. DNA for the CDR3: TGTGCCAGTAGTACGTGGACAGCCGGCCGGTACGAGCAGTACTTC. This sequence encodes CASSTWTAGRYEQYF.

This clone was picked up a small number of times. V usage is TRBV9 and J usage is TRBJ1-5; tentative D call: TRBD1 (5 bases). There are 15 residues in the CDR3. Trimming took 0 bases from V and 3 from J, leaving 10 bases between them. The germline V gene encodes CDR1 SGDLS and CDR2 YYNGEE. CDR3 sequence reads: CASSVGQGDNQPQHF. The CDR3 bases are TGTGCCAGCAGCGTAGGGCAGGGAGACAATCAGCCCCAGCATTTT.

The rearrangement uses TRBV14 and TRBJ1-5; D is ambiguous. From germline, CDR1 is SGHDN and CDR2 FVKESK. The V gene lost 1 base and the J gene lost 6 bases, with 4 bases spanning the gap. The CDR3 totals 12 residues. CDR3 residues: CASSQGAQPQHF. The CDR3 DNA reads as TGTGCCAGCAGCCAAGGTGCTCAGCCCCAGCATTTT.

The chain couples TRBV11-2 to TRBJ1-5; D gene ambiguous. The V and J ends lost 0 bases and 7 bases respectively, with 10 bases between them. The germline V gene encodes CDR1 SGHAT and CDR2 FQNNGV. The CDR3 spans 14 residues. The CDR3 bases are TGTGCCAGCAGCTTAGACCAGGTTGGCCAGCCCCAGCATTTT. Residues: CASSLDQVGQPQHF.

The CDR3 region is CASILGLGSGYTF. CDR3 sequence (DNA): TGTGCCAGCATCCTTGGGTTAGGTAGCGGCTACACCTTC. This chain connects TRBV12-3 or TRBV12-4 to TRBJ1-2; D not resolved. Trimming removed 7 bases from V and 8 bases from J, with 17 bases in between. The CDR3 runs to 13 residues.

The chain is built from TRBV15 and TRBJ1-1; D unresolved. The ends were cut back, 1 base at V and 2 bases at J, with 11 bases in the middle. CDR3 length equals 15 residues. CDR1 LNHNV and CDR2 YYDKDF come from the germline V gene (reference sequence). The DNA for the CDR3 is TGTGCCACCAGCAGAGCTCTTTGGGGTAACACTGAAGCTTTCTTT. It encodes CATSRALWGNTEAFF.

The chain's CDR3 is CASSQGAETGYGYTF. The CDR3 coding sequence is TGCGCCAGCAGCCAAGGGGCCGAGACAGGTTACGGCTACACCTTC. The chain links TRBV4-1 to TRBJ1-2; perhaps TRBD1 as D (6 bases). The CDR3 sequence is 15 residues long. V was clipped by 1 base and J by 8 bases, with 17 bases between them. The germline V gene has CDR1 MGHRA and CDR2 YSYEKL.

V usage is TRBV18 and J usage is TRBJ1-5; tentative D call: TRBD1 (5 bases). There are 16 residues in the CDR3. With 3 bases removed from V and 1 base from J, the gap between germline ends came to 13 bases. Germline loops: CDR1 KGHSH, CDR2 LQKENI. The CDR3 reads CASSPMGVQSNQPQHF. CDR3 nucleotides: TGTGCCAGCTCACCTATGGGGGTTCAAAGCAATCAGCCCCAGCATTTT. Together with reference TRBV18 and TRBJ1-5, the CDR3 gives the full variable domain: NAGVMQNPRHLVRRRGQEARLRCSPMKGHSHVYWYRQLPEEGLKFMVYLQKENIIDESGMPKERFSAEFPKEGPSILRIQQVVRGDSAAYFCASSPMGVQSNQPQHFGDGTRLSIL.

In nucleotides, the CDR3 is TGTGCCAGCAGCTTAGCCGTTTCAGGGGGCGGGACTCCTGGTGGGGAGCAGTACTTC. Its translation is CASSLAVSGGGTPGGEQYF. This sequence joins TRBV7-8 and TRBJ2-7; 8 bases are shared with TRBD1. Germline CDR1 is SGHVS and CDR2 is FQNEAQ. Trimming cost V 0 bases and J 7 bases; bases outside gene matches: 20. This CDR3 contains 19 residues.

The chain has TRBV18 and TRBJ2-7, with TRBD1 matching over 9 bases. CDR3 length: 15 amino acids. Germline lookup yields CDR1 KGHSH and CDR2 LQKENI. Unmatched junction bases numbered 6, after V lost 5 bases and J lost 1 base. The CDR3 loop is CASSTGTGISYEQYF. The CDR3 DNA follows: TGTGCCAGCTCAACCGGGACAGGGATTTCCTACGAGCAGTACTTC.

J is TRBJ1-4 and V is TRBV5-1, with TRBD1 matching 9 bases. Germline assignment: CDR1 SGHRS and CDR2 YFSETQ. After removal of 1 base from V and 7 bases from J, the junction contained 11 bases not matched to a gene. The CDR3 runs to 17 residues. DNA for the CDR3: TGCGCCAGCAGCTTGTGGGGACAGGGTCAATGGGGTGAAAAACTGTTTTTT. Protein sequence: CASSLWGQGQWGEKLFF.

The chain carries TRBV18 and TRBJ2-2; D call uncertain. V lost 4 bases and J 6 bases, leaving 15 bases between the germline ends. CDR1 is KGHSH, CDR2 LQKENI, per germline. CDR3 size: 15 residues. The CDR3 region is CASSLQDGGSGELFF. DNA of the CDR3: TGTGCCAGCTCACTCCAGGACGGCGGTTCCGGGGAGCTGTTTTTT.

The chain has TRBV5-1 and TRBJ2-4; D is uncertain. Germline assignment: CDR1 SGHRS and CDR2 YFSETQ. V gave up 2 bases and J gave up 7 bases, with 1 base separating them. CDR3 length: 10 amino acids. CDR3: CASSFNIQYF. CDR3 nucleotides: TGCGCCAGCAGCTTCAACATTCAGTACTTC.

The chain carries TRBV4-3 and TRBJ2-1, with D possibly matching TRBD1 (5 bases). Deletions cut 0 bases from V and 5 bases from J, with 20 bases between. This CDR3 is 18 amino acids long. Germline V CDR1 and CDR2: LGHNA, YSLEER. CDR3 protein: CASSQEGWGGGDDNEQFF. The CDR3 DNA is TGCGCCAGCAGCCAAGAGGGCTGGGGCGGTGGTGACGACAATGAGCAGTTCTTC.

The chain combines TRBV29-1 with TRBJ2-2; 7 bases map to TRBD2. V shed 6 bases, J shed 6 bases, and the junction held 7 bases outside the gene matches. CDR3 length: 13 amino acids. Germline V gene sequence: CDR1 SQVTM, CDR2 ANQGSEA. For the CDR3, the DNA is TGCAGCGTAGGAGGGAGGGAGCCCGGGGAGCTGTTTTTT. Translating it yields CSVGGREPGELFF.

This rearrangement joins TRBV7-8 to TRBJ1-2; D gene unclear. The CDR3 is 13 amino acids. V was shortened by 1 base and J by 0 bases, with 3 bases between the two germline ends. From germline, CDR1 is SGHVS and CDR2 FQNEAQ. The CDR3 nucleotides are TGTGCCAGCAGCTTAGGGGCTAACTATGGCTACACCTTC. As protein: CASSLGANYGYTF.

V is TRBV6-1 and J is TRBJ1-3; no firm D call. The V and J ends lost 0 bases and 0 bases respectively, with 18 bases between them. Per germline, CDR1 MNHNS and CDR2 SASEGT. CDR3 length: 19 residues. CDR3 nucleotides: TGTGCCAGCAGTGAAGCGGGTATAGGGTCCTCTCACTCTGGAAACACCATATATTTT. Encoded protein: CASSEAGIGSSHSGNTIYF.

V usage is TRBV11-3 and J usage is TRBJ1-1, with TRBD1 as a possible D gene (5 bases). V dropped 6 bases and J dropped 11 bases, with 13 bases sitting between them. Per germline, CDR1 SGHNT and CDR2 YENEEA. The CDR3 runs 11 residues. CDR3 DNA sequence: TGTGCCAGCAGTCGAGGGGCCCGGGCTTTCTTT. Residues: CASSRGARAFF.

The chain combines TRBV6-1 with TRBJ2-3; 9 nucleotides agree with TRBD2. The J segment lost 6 bases and the V segment lost 4 bases, leaving 11 bases of the junction unmatched. This CDR3 is 16 amino acids long. CDR1 is MNHNS and CDR2 is SASEGT in the germline V gene. The CDR3 DNA reads TGTGCCAGCAGTGCAGGGCTAGCGGGAATGTTTGATACGCAGTATTTT. The encoded protein is CASSAGLAGMFDTQYF.

The CDR3 loop is CASSERWGRSSPLHF. The CDR3, as DNA: TGTGCCAGCAGTGAACGGTGGGGCAGGTCTTCACCCCTCCACTTT. This rearrangement joins TRBV2 to TRBJ1-6; tentatively, D is TRBD1 (5 bases). Germline V lookup: CDR1 SNHLY, CDR2 FYNNEI. Trimming removed 2 bases at V and 9 bases at J, with 14 bases between. This CDR3 has 15 amino acids.

This chain uses TRBV28 with TRBJ2-7; D remains unclear. The CDR3 is made up of 12 amino acids. Per the germline V gene, CDR1 is MDHEN and CDR2 is SYDVKM. The ends were cut back, 5 bases at V and 2 bases at J, with 7 bases in the middle. For the CDR3, the DNA is TGTGCCAGCAGTAAAAATACCTACGAGCAGTACTTC. It yields the protein CASSKNTYEQYF.

The V and J genes are TRBV30 and TRBJ1-1; D remains unclear. The ends were cut back, 2 bases at V and 1 base at J, with 8 bases in the middle. The CDR3 covers 13 residues. Germline values: CDR1 GTSNPN, CDR2 SVGIG (reference sequence). In DNA form, the CDR3 reads TGTGCCTGGAGTTCTGAAAGGAACACTGAAGCTTTCTTT. Protein: CAWSSERNTEAFF.

This clone was observed once. J is TRBJ2-7 and V is TRBV6-5, with D possibly matching TRBD1 (7 bases). V shed 6 bases and J shed 2 bases, with 14 bases lying between them. This CDR3 region has 14 residues. Per the germline V gene, CDR1 is MNHEY and CDR2 is SVGAGI. DNA of the CDR3: TGTGCCAGCAGCTGGACAGGCGGGACCTACGAGCAGTACTTC. Its protein is CASSWTGGTYEQYF.

V gene TRBV18 combines with J gene TRBJ2-5, with D tentatively TRBD1 (6 bases). The CDR3 length is 15 residues. V lost 4 bases and J 1 base, leaving 13 bases between the germline ends. The germline CDR1 and CDR2 sequences are KGHSH and LQKENI. Here the CDR3 DNA reads TGTGCCAGCTCACAAAGGACAGACCTCCAAGAGACCCAGTACTTC. Translated: CASSQRTDLQETQYF.

This chain uses TRBV19 with TRBJ1-5, with D possibly being TRBD1 (6 bases). There are 13 residues in the CDR3. The V gene lost 4 bases and the J gene lost 6 bases, with 10 bases spanning the gap. Per germline, CDR1 LNHDA and CDR2 SQIVND (reference sequence). CDR3 bases: TGTGCCAGTAGTAGGGGGGCGGGTCAGCCCCAGCATTTT. Protein: CASSRGAGQPQHF.

This clone was found once. The genes are TRBV10-3 and TRBJ2-7; TRBD2 matches 8 bases. The germline V gene has CDR1 ENHRY and CDR2 SYGVKD. The CDR3 runs to 14 residues. V trimming: 7 bases; J trimming: 5 bases; junction bases outside the gene matches: 10. The CDR3 region is CAITSPGLAHEQYF. The CDR3 DNA sequence: TGTGCCATCACCTCCCCCGGACTAGCCCACGAGCAGTACTTC.